These 27 T cell receptor beta chains originate from one sample sequenced in a study of response to subunit inactivated influenza vaccine. MiXCR, applied by TCRdb to the RT-PCR reads, yields one record per CDR3 protein. The sample lists about 480,000 distinct CDR3 sequences; 9.5% to 13% were seen once. Sequencing used PBMCs from blood, obtained more than 35 days after vaccination. The receptors were sampled from a man between 50 and 59 years old who received an inactivated influenza vaccine.

This clonotype was observed a few times. The CDR3 sequence is CSVEGLAGGNQETQYF. Here the CDR3 DNA reads TGCAGCGTTGAAGGACTAGCGGGAGGGAACCAAGAGACCCAGTACTTC. The chain joins TRBV29-1 to TRBJ2-5, with 14 bases matching TRBD2. The CDR3 totals 16 residues. V lost 1 base to trimming and J lost 0 bases; unmatched junction nucleotides: 1. Germline loops: CDR1 SQVTM, CDR2 ANQGSEA.

Many counts were recorded for this clonotype. The DNA for the CDR3 is TGTGCCAGCAGCGCCACTAGCGGGAGCGGGAATGAGCAGTTCTTC. Its translation is CASSATSGSGNEQFF. The chain is built from TRBV7-8 and TRBJ2-1; TRBD2 aligns across 11 bases. CDR3 length: 15 residues. The ends lost 5 bases at V and 7 bases at J; junction bases unmatched: 7. The V gene's germline CDR1 is SGHVS and CDR2 FQNEAQ.

This clonotype was recorded at least ten times. V is TRBV6-1 and J is TRBJ2-7; D is perhaps TRBD1 (5 bases). The CDR3 has 13 residues. CDR1 is MNHNS, CDR2 SASEGT, per germline. Trimming cost V 5 bases and J 4 bases, with 12 bases left between them. CDR3 sequence: CASSTPAGYEQYF. CDR3 coding DNA: TGTGCCAGCAGTACCCCGGCAGGGTACGAGCAGTACTTC.

This clonotype was seen a few times. The V call is TRBV18, the J call TRBJ2-5, with TRBD1 identical over 8 bases. CDR3 length equals 13 residues. After removal of 2 bases from V and 4 bases from J, the junction contained 0 bases not matched to a gene. The V gene's germline CDR1 is KGHSH and CDR2 LQKENI. The CDR3 sequence is CASSPGTGETQYF. CDR3 in DNA: TGTGCCAGCTCACCAGGGACAGGAGAGACCCAGTACTTC. Drawing the rest from reference TRBV18 and TRBJ2-5, the complete variable domain is NAGVMQNPRHLVRRRGQEARLRCSPMKGHSHVYWYRQLPEEGLKFMVYLQKENIIDESGMPKERFSAEFPKEGPSILRIQQVVRGDSAAYFCASSPGTGETQYFGPGTRLLVL.

This clonotype was recorded many times. The chain links TRBV12-3 or TRBV12-4 to TRBJ1-6; D remains ambiguous. CDR3 size: 12 residues. V was clipped by 6 bases and J by 10 bases, with 10 bases between them. The CDR3, as DNA: TGTGCCAGCAGCCCCCAAATCTCACCCCTCCACTTT. This translates into CASSPQISPLHF.

For this clonotype: The junction and the germline gene differ at one end; a read error may be behind it. The chain recombines TRBV6-2 or TRBV6-3 with TRBJ2-4; tentatively, D is TRBD1 or TRBD2 (8 bases each). Germline CDR1 MNHEY, CDR2 SVGEGT. The CDR3 sequence is 20 residues long. The CDR3 nucleotides read TGTGCCTGCAGTTACTCGATAAGCGGGAGACAGGGGATCAACAAAAACATTCAGTACTTC. It codes for CACSYSISGRQGINKNIQYF.

This clonotype was found a few times. The chain recombines TRBV28 with TRBJ2-7, with 8 nucleotides matching TRBD2. Germline CDR1 is MDHEN and CDR2 is SYDVKM. The CDR3 totals 15 residues. V trimming: 7 bases; J trimming: 1 base; junction bases outside the gene matches: 9. The CDR3 DNA follows: TGTGCCAGCATCAGCGGGAGTCTTAGGTCCTACGAGCAGTACTTC. Translation gives CASISGSLRSYEQYF.

This clonotype showed up many times. The chain uses TRBV2 and TRBJ1-5; 10 nucleotides line up with TRBD1. The germline V gene encodes CDR1 SNHLY and CDR2 FYNNEI. V shed 6 bases, J shed 2 bases, and the junction held 4 bases outside the gene matches. There are 15 residues in the CDR3. The chain's CDR3 is CASRPGTGGNQPQHF. The DNA for the CDR3 is TGTGCCAGCAGGCCCGGGACAGGGGGCAATCAGCCCCAGCATTTT.

Note on this clonotype: One end of the junction varies from germline; a read error may be responsible. This chain uses TRBV9 with TRBJ2-3, with 8 bases identical to TRBD2. The CDR3 is made up of 16 amino acids. Germline V gives CDR1 SGDLS, CDR2 YYNGEE. DNA of the CDR3: TGTTCCAGCAGCGTAGTGGTAGCGGGGACCACAGATACGCAGTATTTT. This gives the protein CSSSVVVAGTTDTQYF.

This clonotype was observed a handful of times. The J gene is TRBJ2-3, the V gene TRBV4-1; 7 nucleotides line up with TRBD2. CDR3 length: 15 amino acids. The V and J ends lost 3 bases and 1 base, in that order; junction bases with no gene match: 4. Looked up from germline, CDR1 is MGHRA and CDR2 is YSYEKL. The CDR3 DNA is TGCGCCAGCAGCCAGGGACGGGGGGGCACAGATACGCAGTATTTT. This encodes CASSQGRGGTDTQYF.

This clonotype occurred many times. The CDR3 coding sequence is TGTGCCAGCAGCTCCGGGAAGGATACGCAGTATTTT. Protein product: CASSSGKDTQYF. The V gene is TRBV7-2, the J gene TRBJ2-3, with D perhaps TRBD2 (5 bases). Trimming stripped 4 bases from V and 6 bases from J, with 8 bases between. Germline V gives CDR1 SGHTA, CDR2 FQGNSA. This CDR3 region has 12 residues.

This clonotype was counted only a few times. The chain has TRBV20-1 and TRBJ1-2, with 10 positions matching TRBD1. CDR1 DFQATT and CDR2 SNEGSKA come from the germline V gene (reference sequence). The CDR3 covers 14 residues. V was pared by 4 bases and J by 9 bases, with 11 bases of the junction left unmatched. CDR3 nucleotide sequence: TGCAGTGCTACACCCGGGGACAGGGGTTTTCGCTACACCTTC. This encodes CSATPGDRGFRYTF.

At least ten counts were recorded for this clonotype. The chain uses TRBV29-1 and TRBJ2-7, with D possibly TRBD1 on 6 matching bases. Trimming took 7 bases from V and 6 from J, leaving 13 bases between them. CDR1 and CDR2 (germline): SQVTM, ANQGSEA. This CDR3 is 11 amino acids long. The CDR3 DNA is TGCAGCGGGGGAGTAGGGGGCGAGCAGTACTTC. This translates into CSGGVGGEQYF.

This clonotype occurred a few times. This chain links TRBV20-1 with TRBJ2-7; D unresolved. The CDR3 loop spans 14 amino acids. Germline loops: CDR1 DFQATT, CDR2 SNEGSKA (reference sequence). Trimming stripped 1 base from V and 1 base from J, with 11 bases between. For the CDR3, the DNA is TGCAGTGCTAGAGGCGCACCCTTGTCCTACGAGCAGTACTTC. It specifies CSARGAPLSYEQYF.

This clonotype was observed a handful of times. In DNA, the CDR3 is TGTGCCAGCAGCCAAGAGTGGTCGGCCGTCGTTGGCTACACCTTC. It yields the protein CASSQEWSAVVGYTF. The V and J genes are TRBV4-2 and TRBJ1-2; unclear D gene. This CDR3 has 15 residues. V lost 0 bases and J 7 bases, leaving 15 bases between the germline ends. Germline V gene data show CDR1 as LGHNA and CDR2 as YNFKEQ.

The chain employs TRBV5-1 and TRBJ2-1, with 10 bases lining up with TRBD2. The germline gives CDR1 SGHRS, CDR2 YFSETQ. The CDR3 is 15 residues long. The V and J ends lost 4 bases and 5 bases, in that order; junction bases with no gene match: 6. The CDR3 region is CASSMTGTSDNEQFF. CDR3 DNA sequence: TGCGCCAGCAGCATGACCGGGACTAGCGACAATGAGCAGTTCTTC.

The chain recombines TRBV6-4 with TRBJ1-1; no firm D call. V gave up 5 bases and J gave up 0 bases, with 7 bases separating them. Germline V CDR1 and CDR2: MRHNA, SNTAGT. CDR3 length equals 13 residues. CDR3 DNA: TGTGCCAGCAGTCGACTTATGAACACTGAAGCTTTCTTT. This gives the protein CASSRLMNTEAFF.

The chain couples TRBV7-2 to TRBJ1-1, with TRBD1 as a possible D gene (5 bases). Trimming left V 5 bases short and J 0 bases short, with 13 bases between. Germline CDR1 is SGHTA and CDR2 is FQGNSA. The CDR3 has 15 amino acids. CDR3 protein: CASSPWGEMNTEAFF. The CDR3 DNA reads TGTGCCAGCAGCCCCTGGGGGGAGATGAACACTGAAGCTTTCTTT.

This clonotype came up a few times. The V and J genes are TRBV7-3 and TRBJ2-3; 10 bases fit TRBD2. V was pared by 5 bases and J by 4 bases, with 6 bases of the junction left unmatched. CDR3 size: 15 residues. Germline V gives CDR1 SGHTA, CDR2 FQGTGA. The CDR3 DNA follows: TGTGCCAGCAGCGTCTCTAGCGGGAGCGCAGATACGCAGTATTTT. It is translated as CASSVSSGSADTQYF.

This clonotype was detected a few times. This chain uses TRBV15 with TRBJ2-1, with 9 bases that match TRBD1. Germline V gene sequence: CDR1 LNHNV, CDR2 YYDKDF (reference sequence). CDR3 size: 17 residues. The V and J ends lost 0 bases and 7 bases, in that order; junction bases with no gene match: 10. The CDR3 spells CATSRDLTTGGSNEQFF. The CDR3 DNA is TGTGCCACCAGCAGAGATTTGACGACAGGGGGTTCAAATGAGCAGTTCTTC.

The chain recombines TRBV7-2 with TRBJ1-6; 7 positions agree with TRBD1. J was trimmed by 8 bases and V by 5 bases; bases with no gene match: 3. The CDR3 runs 13 residues. Germline CDR1 is SGHTA and CDR2 is FQGNSA. This CDR3 is CASSPTGDSPLHF. CDR3 sequence (DNA): TGTGCCAGCAGCCCAACAGGGGATTCACCCCTCCACTTT.

Many counts were recorded for this clonotype. This chain connects TRBV29-1 to TRBJ2-7; D call uncertain. The CDR3 is made up of 12 amino acids. Trimming took 4 bases from V and 1 from J, leaving 8 bases between them. CDR1 and CDR2 from the germline V gene are SQVTM and ANQGSEA. CDR3 sequence (DNA): TGCAGCGTTGGTCTCCTTTCCTACGAGCAGTACTTC. Translated: CSVGLLSYEQYF.

This clonotype has at least ten counts. The chain has TRBV11-2 and TRBJ2-7, with 8 bases identical to TRBD2. Losses at the gene ends were 6 bases for V and 5 bases for J; bases not matched to a gene: 12. Germline CDR1 and CDR2: SGHAT and FQNNGV. The CDR3 is 15 residues long. CDR3: CASRRPGRGRDEQYF. CDR3 DNA sequence: TGTGCCAGCAGACGGCCCGGGAGGGGTCGAGACGAGCAGTACTTC. The full variable domain, rest sourced from reference TRBV11-2 and TRBJ2-7, is EAGVAQSPRYKIIEKRQSVAFWCNPISGHATLYWYQQILGQGPKLLIQFQNNGVVDDSQLPKDRFSAERLKGVDSTLKIQPAKLEDSAVYLCASRRPGRGRDEQYFGPGTRLTVT.

This clonotype occurred many times. J is TRBJ2-7 and V is TRBV4-1, with 7 bases that match TRBD1. Per the germline V gene, CDR1 is MGHRA and CDR2 is YSYEKL. The CDR3 is 15 residues long. The ends lost 1 base at V and 4 bases at J; junction bases unmatched: 7. The chain's CDR3 is CASSQVMAGGYEQYF. CDR3 in DNA: TGCGCCAGCAGCCAAGTGATGGCAGGGGGATACGAGCAGTACTTC.

This clonotype was detected a few times. The chain employs TRBV7-2 and TRBJ2-5; D may be TRBD2 (5 bases). Germline assignment: CDR1 SGHTA and CDR2 FQGNSA. V lost 3 bases and J 5 bases, leaving 16 bases between the germline ends. The CDR3 is 15 amino acids. For the CDR3, the DNA is TGTGCCAGCAGCTTGTCGTCGGGGTCTCTCGAGACCCAGTACTTC. Protein sequence: CASSLSSGSLETQYF.

The genes are TRBV27 and TRBJ2-2, with D uncertain. CDR1 is MNHEY and CDR2 is SMNVEV in the germline V gene (reference sequence). Trimming took 7 bases from V and 4 from J, leaving 16 bases between them. The CDR3 sequence is 15 residues long. The CDR3 region is CASKTTLLGTGELFF. Here the CDR3 DNA reads TGTGCCAGCAAAACGACACTTCTGGGCACCGGGGAGCTGTTTTTT.

In this sample, this clonotype turned up a few times. This chain connects TRBV6-5 to TRBJ1-5; 7 nucleotides align to TRBD1. The CDR3 has 15 amino acids. Trimming removed 0 bases from V and 4 bases from J; junction bases left unmatched: 3. From germline, CDR1 is MNHEY and CDR2 SVGAGI. The CDR3 sequence is CASSYSGTANQPQHF. In DNA form, the CDR3 reads TGTGCCAGCAGTTACTCCGGGACAGCAAATCAGCCCCAGCATTTT.